This is a list of T cell receptor beta chains from one sample in a study of blood T cells in healthy people across ages. TCRdb re-analysed the 5' RACE reads in MiXCR, keeping a single row per CDR3 protein. Found here are about 720,000 distinct CDR3 sequences, roughly 20% of them singletons; the top ten hold around 21%. Source material: blood. The receptors stem from an older man in good health. The CDR3 runs from the conserved cysteine through the conserved F or W. Each record gives: D gene, J gene, clone size, V gene, CDR3 length, CDR3 protein, CDR3 DNA. A D gene is named only where the DNA matches it firmly. Clone size is stated in some rows and not others, as once, few, many or a class when expanded.

d_call: TRBD2; j_call: TRBJ2-1; clone_size: few; v_call: TRBV20-1; cdr3_length: 14; cdr3_aa: CSANSGGAGNEQFF; cdr3_nt: TGCAGTGCTAATAGCGGGGGGGCCGGAAATGAGCAGTTCTTC
d_call: NA; j_call: TRBJ1-4; clone_size: NA; v_call: TRBV12-3/TRBV12-4; cdr3_length: 16; cdr3_aa: CASSYHGGPTNEKLFF; cdr3_nt: TGTGCCAGCAGCTACCACGGAGGGCCAACTAATGAAAAACTGTTTTTT
d_call: NA; j_call: TRBJ2-1; clone_size: NA; v_call: TRBV24-1; cdr3_length: 13; cdr3_aa: CATTTSSYNEQFF; cdr3_nt: TGTGCCACTACGACTAGCTCCTACAATGAGCAGTTCTTC
d_call: TRBD2; j_call: TRBJ2-1; clone_size: NA; v_call: TRBV5-4; cdr3_length: 17; cdr3_aa: CASSLPVGLAGYNEQFF; cdr3_nt: TGTGCCAGCAGCCTGCCGGTGGGGCTAGCGGGATACAATGAGCAGTTCTTC
d_call: TRBD1; j_call: TRBJ1-2; clone_size: NA; v_call: TRBV29-1; cdr3_length: 15; cdr3_aa: CSVVHPGGAAGGYTF; cdr3_nt: TGCAGCGTAGTACATCCAGGGGGCGCCGCGGGGGGCTACACCTTC
d_call: NA; j_call: TRBJ2-1; clone_size: few; v_call: TRBV5-6; cdr3_length: 16; cdr3_aa: CASSLEVVAAYNEQFF; cdr3_nt: TGTGCCAGCAGCTTGGAAGTGGTAGCGGCTTACAATGAGCAGTTCTTC
d_call: NA; j_call: TRBJ2-5; clone_size: few; v_call: TRBV7-7; cdr3_length: 15; cdr3_aa: CASSLDTAGYETQYF; cdr3_nt: TGTGCCAGCAGCTTAGATACCGCCGGGTATGAGACCCAGTACTTC
d_call: TRBD1; j_call: TRBJ2-1; clone_size: few; v_call: TRBV7-2; cdr3_length: 16; cdr3_aa: CASSFTGTVYTNEQFF; cdr3_nt: TGTGCCAGCAGCTTCACCGGGACAGTCTATACAAATGAGCAGTTCTTC
d_call: NA; j_call: TRBJ1-2; clone_size: few; v_call: TRBV25-1; cdr3_length: 16; cdr3_aa: CASSEPGTEANYGYTF; cdr3_nt: TGTGCCAGCAGTGAACCGGGGACCGAAGCTAACTATGGCTACACCTTC
d_call: NA; j_call: TRBJ1-3; clone_size: few; v_call: TRBV12-3/TRBV12-4; cdr3_length: 13; cdr3_aa: CASNPRSGNTIYF; cdr3_nt: TGTGCCAGCAACCCCCGGTCTGGAAACACCATATATTTT
d_call: TRBD1; j_call: TRBJ1-4; clone_size: NA; v_call: TRBV5-1; cdr3_length: 14; cdr3_aa: CASTQGATNEKLFF; cdr3_nt: TGCGCCAGCACCCAGGGGGCAACTAATGAAAAACTGTTTTTT
d_call: NA; j_call: TRBJ2-4; clone_size: NA; v_call: TRBV4-3; cdr3_length: 15; cdr3_aa: CASSQDWATKNIQYF; cdr3_nt: TGCGCCAGCAGCCAAGATTGGGCGACCAAAAACATTCAGTACTTC
d_call: TRBD1; j_call: TRBJ2-5; clone_size: NA; v_call: TRBV6-5; cdr3_length: 15; cdr3_aa: CASSYDRDIQETQYF; cdr3_nt: TGTGCCAGCAGTTACGACAGGGATATCCAAGAGACCCAGTACTTC
d_call: NA; j_call: TRBJ2-5; clone_size: once; v_call: TRBV7-3; cdr3_length: 14; cdr3_aa: CASSLGSGSGTQYF; cdr3_nt: TGTGCCAGCAGCTTGGGTTCGGGCTCAGGGACCCAGTACTTC
d_call: NA; j_call: TRBJ1-1; clone_size: few; v_call: TRBV7-2; cdr3_length: 16; cdr3_aa: CASSNRRGSANTEAFF; cdr3_nt: TGTGCCAGCAGCAATAGAAGGGGGTCCGCGAACACTGAAGCTTTCTTT
d_call: NA; j_call: TRBJ2-6; clone_size: NA; v_call: TRBV29-1; cdr3_length: 11; cdr3_aa: CSVGGANVLTF; cdr3_nt: TGCAGCGTTGGGGGGGCCAACGTCCTGACTTTC
d_call: TRBD1; j_call: TRBJ2-3; clone_size: NA; v_call: TRBV4-1; cdr3_length: 17; cdr3_aa: CASSQDWDSQLIDTQYF; cdr3_nt: TGCGCCAGCAGCCAAGATTGGGACAGCCAGCTTATAGATACGCAGTATTTT
d_call: NA; j_call: TRBJ2-7; clone_size: NA; v_call: TRBV28; cdr3_length: 13; cdr3_aa: CASLGRGFVEQYF; cdr3_nt: TGTGCCAGCCTCGGTAGGGGGTTTGTCGAGCAGTACTTC
d_call: NA; j_call: TRBJ1-6; clone_size: few; v_call: TRBV3-1; cdr3_length: 13; cdr3_aa: CASSQEFSRALHF; cdr3_nt: TGTGCCAGCAGCCAAGAGTTCTCCCGGGCCCTCCACTTT
d_call: NA; j_call: TRBJ1-5; clone_size: few; v_call: TRBV6-1; cdr3_length: 15; cdr3_aa: CASSLGTAGDQPQHF; cdr3_nt: TGTGCCAGCAGCCTCGGGACCGCGGGGGATCAGCCCCAGCATTTT